Shown below are 27 T cell receptor beta chains from a single sample sequenced in a study of blood T cell repertoires in COVID-19 (dated by TCRdb to about 2020). The method was the immunoSEQ multiplex PCR assay. In its TCRdb copy, this immuneACCESS table keeps in-frame sequences only and misses some clones. Where compared with another copy, unresolved V genes explain less than half of these, and the others have no known cause. This sample lists tens of thousands of clones; about 80% were detected once. The top ten clonotypes cover under 25% of the sample. Material for sequencing was peripheral blood. The receptors stem from a man aged 25-45 years with COVID-19, enrolled during active disease.

The chain recombines TRBV30 with TRBJ1-1, with 10 bases lining up with TRBD1. The CDR3 runs to 13 residues. The trim removed 5 bases at V and 1 base at J, leaving 1 base unmatched. Germline V gene lookup returns CDR1 GTSNPN and CDR2 SVGIG (reference sequence). The CDR3 DNA is TGTGCCTGGGACAGGGGGCAGAACACTGAAGCTTTCTTT. It translates to CAWDRGQNTEAFF.

The chain has TRBV24-1 and TRBJ2-7; 10 bases map to TRBD1. This CDR3 spans 17 amino acids. From germline, CDR1 is KGHDR and CDR2 SFDVKD. V gave up 3 bases and J gave up 1 base; unmatched junction bases: 8. For the CDR3, the DNA is TGTGCCACCAGTGATCTGCGGGACAGGGGACGTTCCTACGAGCAGTACTTC. Residues: CATSDLRDRGRSYEQYF.

The V call is TRBV28, the J call TRBJ2-7; no firm D call. The germline V and J ends were trimmed by 6 bases and 4 bases, with 7 bases remaining between them. The CDR3 runs 11 residues. Per germline, CDR1 MDHEN and CDR2 SYDVKM. CDR3 residues: CASSLRYEQYF. CDR3 DNA sequence: TGTGCCAGCAGCCTGAGGTACGAGCAGTACTTC.

This chain uses TRBV5-4 with TRBJ2-2, with 8 nucleotides matching TRBD1. Losses at the gene ends were 7 bases for V and 3 bases for J; bases not matched to a gene: 11. CDR1 is SGHNT, CDR2 YYREEE, per germline (reference sequence). The length of the CDR3 is 16 residues. The DNA for the CDR3 is TGTGCCAGCCTTTCATCGACGGGACAGGACACCGGGGAGCTGTTTTTT. Its translation is CASLSSTGQDTGELFF.

The chain links TRBV18 to TRBJ2-1, with 10 bases identical to TRBD2. V was pared by 3 bases and J by 2 bases, with 1 base of the junction left unmatched. The germline gives CDR1 KGHSH, CDR2 LQKENI. The CDR3 sequence is 15 residues long. The CDR3 DNA sequence: TGTGCCAGCTCACCGAGCGGGGGGGCCTACAATGAGCAGTTCTTC. Its translation: CASSPSGGAYNEQFF.

This sequence joins TRBV11-2 and TRBJ2-1; 12 bases agree with TRBD2. This CDR3 contains 15 residues. Germline V gene lookup returns CDR1 SGHAT and CDR2 FQNNGV. V trimming: 4 bases; J trimming: 7 bases; junction bases outside the gene matches: 5. CDR3 residues: CASSWTSGNYNEQFF. CDR3 nucleotides: TGTGCCAGCAGCTGGACTAGCGGGAACTATAATGAGCAGTTCTTC.

This sequence joins TRBV23-1 and TRBJ1-6, with D possibly TRBD1 on 5 matching bases. TRBV23-1 is annotated as an ORF whose role is uncertain. The CDR3 has 18 residues. The V end was cut by 0 bases, the J end by 4 bases, with 16 bases between. DNA of the CDR3: TGCGCCAGCAGTCAATCCAGGGCCGGGTTGGAGTATAATTCACCCCTCCACTTT. This encodes CASSQSRAGLEYNSPLHF.

This chain uses TRBV27 with TRBJ2-7; 9 bases are shared with TRBD2. V shed 0 bases and J 4 bases; nucleotides not matched to a gene: 7. Germline V gene sequence: CDR1 MNHEY, CDR2 SMNVEV (reference sequence). The CDR3 runs 16 residues. The CDR3 sequence is CASSLSELAGRYEQYF. The DNA of the CDR3 is TGTGCCAGCAGTTTATCGGAGCTAGCGGGAAGATACGAGCAGTACTTC.

This chain links TRBV30 with TRBJ1-1; TRBD1 aligns across 7 bases. This CDR3 is 17 amino acids long. Unmatched junction bases numbered 15, after V lost 3 bases and J lost 2 bases. Looked up from germline, CDR1 is GTSNPN and CDR2 is SVGIG (reference sequence). The CDR3 nucleotides read TGTGCCTGGAGGAACCTGTCCCCCGGGACAGAAAACACTGAAGCTTTCTTT. This sequence encodes CAWRNLSPGTENTEAFF.

The chain is built from TRBV5-1 and TRBJ1-1, with a weak D call TRBD1 (6 bases). The germline V gene has CDR1 SGHRS and CDR2 YFSETQ. There are 15 residues in the CDR3. V lost 7 bases and J lost 3, with 19 bases in between. The CDR3 nucleotides read TGCGCCAGCCGACTCAGACAGGAACCATACACTGAAGCTTTCTTT. Protein: CASRLRQEPYTEAFF. The full variable domain, completed using reference TRBV5-1 and TRBJ1-1, is KAGVTQTPRYLIKTRGQQVTLSCSPISGHRSVSWYQQTPGQGLQFLFEYFSETQRNKGNFPGRFSGRQFSNSRSEMNVSTLELGDSALYLCASRLRQEPYTEAFFGQGTRLTVV.

V usage is TRBV19 and J usage is TRBJ2-3; D is perhaps TRBD1 (6 bases). The CDR3 covers 16 residues. Between the trimmed V and J ends, which lost 3 bases and 4 bases, there was a span of 17 bases. Germline-derived CDR1 and CDR2 are LNHDA and SQIVND (reference sequence). This chain's CDR3 is CASSIRDNEGADTQYF. In DNA, the CDR3 is TGTGCCAGTAGTATCCGGGACAACGAAGGGGCAGATACGCAGTATTTT.

CDR3 coding DNA: TGTGCCAGCAGCTTAGTCTCGATTACTACCCCCCAAGAGACCCAGTACTTC. Protein sequence: CASSLVSITTPQETQYF. This chain connects TRBV11-3 to TRBJ2-5; D remains unclear. The CDR3 has 17 amino acids. The germline CDR1 and CDR2 sequences are SGHNT and YENEEA. The V end lost 1 base, the J end lost 1 base, and 16 bases lay between the germline ends.

The chain links TRBV4-2 to TRBJ1-2; tentatively, D is TRBD1 (5 bases). V was pared by 1 base and J by 2 bases, with 17 bases between. The CDR3 runs to 17 residues. The germline CDR1 and CDR2 sequences are LGHNA and YNFKEQ. In nucleotides, the CDR3 is TGTGCCAGCAGCCAAGGGGACCCTGGAGGGGAAAACTATGGCTACACCTTC. This sequence encodes CASSQGDPGGENYGYTF.

This clone showed up just once. The chain is built from TRBV4-1 and TRBJ1-2, with 7 bases identical to TRBD1. The CDR3 is made up of 15 amino acids. V trimming: 3 bases; J trimming: 7 bases; junction bases outside the gene matches: 11. The germline V gene has CDR1 MGHRA and CDR2 YSYEKL. CDR3 DNA sequence: TGCGCCAGCAGCCACACCGGACAGGAGGGACCTGGCTACACCTTC. This sequence encodes CASSHTGQEGPGYTF.

This chain links TRBV11-2 with TRBJ2-7; 9 bases are a match to TRBD1. The CDR3 totals 15 residues. The J segment lost 2 bases and the V segment lost 1 base, leaving 3 bases of the junction unmatched. Germline lookup yields CDR1 SGHAT and CDR2 FQNNGV. The CDR3 DNA sequence: TGTGCCAGCAGCTTAGGAACAGGGGGCGCCTACGAGCAGTACTTC. It encodes CASSLGTGGAYEQYF.

The count of this clone is one. The CDR3 is CASSLILGQLNTEAFF. CDR3 DNA sequence: TGTGCCAGCAGTTTAATACTGGGGCAGCTCAACACTGAAGCTTTCTTT. The chain uses TRBV28 and TRBJ1-1, with D maybe TRBD1 (5 bases). V dropped 2 bases and J dropped 2 bases, with 15 bases sitting between them. This CDR3 contains 16 residues. The V gene's germline CDR1 is MDHEN and CDR2 SYDVKM.

The rearrangement uses TRBV20-1 and TRBJ2-2; perhaps TRBD2 as D (6 bases). V gave up 3 bases and J gave up 5 bases, with 13 bases separating them. Germline CDR1 DFQATT, CDR2 SNEGSKA (reference sequence). This CDR3 spans 14 amino acids. Here the CDR3 DNA reads TGCAGTGCTAGTCGTTCGGGAGCAACCGGGGAGCTGTTTTTT. Translating gives CSASRSGATGELFF.

The rearrangement uses TRBV19 and TRBJ1-3, with D maybe TRBD1 (6 bases). Trimming took off 6 bases at V and 4 bases at J, with 13 bases between the two ends. Germline V gives CDR1 LNHDA, CDR2 SQIVND (reference sequence). This CDR3 contains 14 residues. Here the CDR3 DNA reads TGTGCCAGTAGGCTTACAGGGCCGGGAAACACCATATATTTT. It translates to CASRLTGPGNTIYF.

This chain joins TRBV12-3 or TRBV12-4 and TRBJ2-2; D is unresolved. This CDR3 spans 12 amino acids. V lost 3 bases to trimming and J lost 6 bases, with 5 bases between them. The CDR3 DNA reads TGTGCCAGCAGTTTTCTTGCCGGGGAGCTGTTTTTT. Its translation is CASSFLAGELFF.

This clone has only a few counts. V gene TRBV19 combines with J gene TRBJ1-6, with 7 bases aligning to TRBD1. The CDR3 consists of 13 residues. Trimming removed 6 bases from V and 9 bases from J; junction bases left unmatched: 5. Germline V gene sequence: CDR1 LNHDA, CDR2 SQIVND (reference sequence). The CDR3 here is CASRARGISPLHF. In DNA, the CDR3 is TGTGCCAGTAGGGCCAGGGGGATTTCACCCCTCCACTTT.

The chain couples TRBV5-1 to TRBJ1-4; D may be TRBD1 (6 bases). V lost 4 bases, J lost 3 bases, and 13 bases lay in between. The germline CDR1 and CDR2 sequences are SGHRS and YFSETQ. The CDR3 is 15 amino acids. CDR3 coding DNA: TGCGCCAGCAGCGCGACGACAGGTCCTAATGAAAAACTGTTTTTT. As protein: CASSATTGPNEKLFF.

The chain recombines TRBV6-2 or TRBV6-3 with TRBJ2-3; 13 bases are shared with TRBD2. With V trimmed by 0 bases and J by 5 bases, 11 bases remained unmatched. The CDR3 consists of 19 residues. CDR1 and CDR2 from the germline V gene are MNHEY and SVGEGT. The CDR3 protein is CASSYSNGLAGDWRDTQYF. The DNA of the CDR3 is TGTGCCAGCAGTTACTCGAACGGACTAGCGGGAGACTGGAGAGATACGCAGTATTTT.

V and J are TRBV6-2 or TRBV6-3 and TRBJ1-4, with 7 bases that match TRBD1. The CDR3 sequence is 16 residues long. The germline V gene encodes CDR1 MNHEY and CDR2 SVGEGT. V gave up 2 bases and J gave up 5 bases; unmatched junction bases: 8. CDR3 DNA: TGTGCCAGCAGTTACACACAGGGGATTGGAAATGAAAAACTGTTTTTT. This sequence encodes CASSYTQGIGNEKLFF.

The rearrangement uses TRBV7-3 and TRBJ1-5, with a possible D match to TRBD1 (5 bases). V was trimmed by 4 bases and J by 0 bases, leaving 22 bases between them. The CDR3 sequence is 19 residues long. The germline V gene has CDR1 SGHTA and CDR2 FQGTGA. The CDR3 DNA reads as TGTGCCAGCAGCTCCAGGGTACTCAACCACCCCTATAGCAATCAGCCCCAGCATTTT. Translating it yields CASSSRVLNHPYSNQPQHF. Full variable domain (outside the CDR3, taken from reference TRBV7-3 and TRBJ1-5): GAGVSQTPSNKVTEKGKYVELRCDPISGHTALYWYRQSLGQGPEFLIYFQGTGAADDSGLPNDRFFAVRPEGSVSTLKIQRTERGDSAVYLCASSSRVLNHPYSNQPQHFGDGTRLSIL.

This rearrangement joins TRBV9 to TRBJ2-5, with 9 bases lining up with TRBD2. There are 16 residues in the CDR3. Losses at the gene ends were 0 bases for V and 5 bases for J; bases not matched to a gene: 8. Per the germline V gene, CDR1 is SGDLS and CDR2 is YYNGEE. The CDR3 DNA reads TGTGCCAGCAGCGTAGGTGGCGGGGGGGCAATTGAGACCCAGTACTTC. Its protein product is CASSVGGGGAIETQYF.

The gene calls are TRBV19 and TRBJ1-1; D gene ambiguous. This CDR3 has 12 residues. V was trimmed by 3 bases and J by 3 bases, leaving 5 bases between them. Germline lookup yields CDR1 LNHDA and CDR2 SQIVND (reference sequence). In DNA, the CDR3 is TGTGCCAGTAGTATTTCTGACACTGAAGCTTTCTTT. It yields the protein CASSISDTEAFF.

The chain is built from TRBV27 and TRBJ2-7; D not certain. Germline V CDR1 and CDR2: MNHEY, SMNVEV (reference sequence). V was shortened by 6 bases and J by 2 bases, with 11 bases between the two germline ends. The CDR3 has 13 amino acids. CDR3 sequence: CASSSTGPYEQYF. The CDR3 DNA is TGTGCCAGCAGCTCAACCGGTCCCTACGAGCAGTACTTC.